Listed here is a single TCR beta chain. The data were obtained in a study of blood T cell repertoires in COVID-19. Study as a whole: Whether acute or convalescent, the COVID-19 samples came from the United States, Italy and Spain.

CDR1 and CDR2 from the germline V gene are SQVTM and ANQGSEA. The CDR3 contains 14 residues. Trimming cost V 5 bases and J 6 bases; bases outside gene matches: 9. Data came from immunoSEQ multiplex PCR; TCRdb stores just in-frame clones and leaves some out. The table shows approximately 190,000 clones, with roughly 79% occurring only once. The chain is built from TRBV29-1 and TRBJ2-1, with 8 bases that match TRBD2. The sequence derives from a human donor with acute or convalescent COVID-19. The donor label of this sample is uncertain. The specimen was peripheral blood. The CDR3 loop is CSVPNSGIGNEQFF. DNA for the CDR3: TGCAGCGTTCCCAATAGCGGGATCGGCAATGAGCAGTTCTTC.